The 6 T cell receptor beta chains below come from one sample, sequenced in a study of shared clonotypes between healthy human individuals. Measured with immunoSEQ multiplex PCR; TCRdb has only the in-frame clones, and not every one. The table lists more than 850,000 clones, 70% to 80% of them singletons. Sequencing was done on a sample of memory CD4+ T cells from PBMCs. Sample subset: CD45RA-negative fraction. These receptors were obtained from a man younger than 35 in good health. Some clones in this sample may be carry-over from other donors' samples.

This clone was seen a single time. V is TRBV23-1 and J is TRBJ2-5, with a possible D match to TRBD2 (7 bases). TRBV23-1 is an open reading frame, and its role is uncertain. V shed 3 bases and J shed 5 bases, with 19 bases lying between them. CDR3 length equals 16 residues. CDR3 protein: CASSHRGALYPETQYF. For the CDR3, the DNA is TGCGCCAGCAGTCATCGGGGGGCTTTGTATCCGGAGACCCAGTACTTC.

The chain uses TRBV30 and TRBJ1-4; no definite D call. Trimming stripped 3 bases from V and 8 bases from J, with 16 bases between. The CDR3 runs 14 residues. CDR1 and CDR2 (germline): GTSNPN, SVGIG (reference sequence). This chain's CDR3 is CAWSGVSLGEKLFF. CDR3 nucleotide sequence: TGTGCCTGGAGCGGGGTATCTCTGGGGGAAAAACTGTTTTTT.

The CDR3 sequence is CASSLDLETQYF. The CDR3 nucleotides are TGTGCCAGCAGCTTAGATCTCGAGACCCAGTACTTC. The J gene is TRBJ2-5, the V gene TRBV11-2; D is unresolved. V dropped 0 bases and J dropped 5 bases, with 4 bases sitting between them. The germline V gene encodes CDR1 SGHAT and CDR2 FQNNGV. The CDR3 sequence is 12 residues long.

The V and J genes are TRBV5-1 and TRBJ2-7; D ambiguous. Trimming took off 6 bases at V and 2 bases at J, with 9 bases between the two ends. This CDR3 is built from 12 residues. Germline V gene sequence: CDR1 SGHRS, CDR2 YFSETQ. CDR3 nucleotides: TGCGCCAGCAAGGCAGATACCTACGAGCAGTACTTC. Protein: CASKADTYEQYF.

This clone was observed once. The rearrangement uses TRBV6-6 and TRBJ2-7; a weak D match, TRBD1 (6 bases). The CDR3 spans 14 residues. Trimming cost V 4 bases and J 2 bases, with 12 bases left between them. The germline V gene encodes CDR1 MNHNY and CDR2 SVGAGI (reference sequence). The CDR3 DNA follows: TGTGCCAGCAGTTCCGGACAGTACCCCTACGAGCAGTACTTC. Protein: CASSSGQYPYEQYF.

The chain joins TRBV21-1 to TRBJ2-7; no check of the table's D call, TRBD1, against the DNA was made. TRBV21-1 is shown as a pseudogene. This CDR3 spans 13 amino acids. The CDR3 DNA reads as TGTGCCAGCGCACCAGGCTCCCGAGAAGAGCAGTACTTC. Residues: CASAPGSREEQYF.